Listed below are T cell receptor beta chains from one sample, sequenced in a study of T-cell reconstitution after alpha-beta-depleted transplantation in children. Using its own MiXCR run on the PCR reads, TCRdb lists one record per CDR3 protein. The sample carries hundreds of thousands of distinct CDR3 sequences, approximately 14% recorded once. The sequenced sample was PBMCs, obtained before TCRalphabeta/CD19-depleted stem cell transplant. These receptors all come from a girl aged 2 to 10 with congenital amegakaryocytic thrombocytopenia, due to receive a stem cell transplant. The CDR3 runs from the conserved cysteine through the conserved F or W. D genes are given only for firm matches. The size entry is marked missing in some rows and otherwise reads once, few, many or a size class.

D gene: TRBD2; V gene: TRBV20-1; clone size: -; J gene: TRBJ2-3; CDR3 protein: CSAPRTSGSRTDTQYF; CDR3 DNA: TGCAGTGCTCCCCGGACTAGCGGGAGTAGGACAGATACGCAGTATTTT
D gene: -; V gene: TRBV5-1; clone size: -; J gene: TRBJ2-2; CDR3 protein: CASSFLSRRTGELFF; CDR3 DNA: TGCGCCAGCAGCTTCTTGTCTAGAAGGACCGGGGAGCTGTTTTTT
D gene: TRBD2; V gene: TRBV20-1; clone size: -; J gene: TRBJ2-7; CDR3 protein: CSANAGGIYEQYF; CDR3 DNA: TGCAGTGCTAACGCGGGGGGGATCTACGAGCAGTACTTC
D gene: TRBD1; V gene: TRBV5-1; clone size: many; J gene: TRBJ2-7; CDR3 protein: CASSLAGTASSYEQYF; CDR3 DNA: TGCGCCAGCAGCTTGGCCGGGACAGCGAGCTCCTACGAGCAGTACTTC
D gene: TRBD2; V gene: TRBV19; clone size: few; J gene: TRBJ2-2; CDR3 protein: CASMMTEAGGVGELFF; CDR3 DNA: TGTGCCAGTATGATGACCGAGGCGGGAGGGGTCGGGGAGCTGTTTTTT
D gene: -; V gene: TRBV29-1; clone size: -; J gene: TRBJ2-7; CDR3 protein: CSVKGTYEQYF; CDR3 DNA: TGCAGCGTTAAGGGTACCTACGAGCAGTACTTC
D gene: TRBD1; V gene: TRBV29-1; clone size: -; J gene: TRBJ1-2; CDR3 protein: CSVQGGTTGGYTF; CDR3 DNA: TGCAGCGTCCAGGGGGGGACGACGGGTGGCTACACCTTC
D gene: -; V gene: TRBV9; clone size: few; J gene: TRBJ2-5; CDR3 protein: CASSVDPTGGGETQYF; CDR3 DNA: TGTGCCAGCAGCGTAGACCCGACAGGCGGCGGAGAGACCCAGTACTTC
D gene: TRBD1; V gene: TRBV12-3/TRBV12-4; clone size: few; J gene: TRBJ1-5; CDR3 protein: CASSFPPPGQGANQPQHF; CDR3 DNA: TGTGCCAGCAGCTTCCCGCCACCGGGACAGGGGGCCAATCAGCCCCAGCATTTT
D gene: -; V gene: TRBV6-5; clone size: few; J gene: TRBJ2-1; CDR3 protein: CASSYVQFPWNEQFF; CDR3 DNA: TGTGCCAGCAGTTACGTACAGTTCCCTTGGAATGAGCAGTTCTTC
D gene: -; V gene: TRBV28; clone size: many; J gene: TRBJ1-1; CDR3 protein: CATSSLNTEAFF; CDR3 DNA: TGTGCCACTTCGAGTTTGAACACTGAAGCTTTCTTT
D gene: -; V gene: TRBV5-1; clone size: many; J gene: TRBJ2-3; CDR3 protein: CASSLPPRRASTDTQYF; CDR3 DNA: TGCGCCAGCAGCTTGCCTCCTCGGCGGGCGAGCACAGATACGCAGTATTTT
D gene: TRBD2; V gene: TRBV20-1; clone size: many; J gene: TRBJ2-7; CDR3 protein: CSALTSAGGNWEQYF; CDR3 DNA: TGCAGTGCTCTTACTAGCGCCGGGGGTAATTGGGAGCAGTACTTC
D gene: -; V gene: TRBV20-1; clone size: many; J gene: TRBJ1-1; CDR3 protein: CSAWVGRMNTEAFF; CDR3 DNA: TGCAGTGCTTGGGTAGGGAGGATGAACACTGAAGCTTTCTTT
D gene: -; V gene: TRBV4-2; clone size: many; J gene: TRBJ2-5; CDR3 protein: CASSQDLSDNQETQYF; CDR3 DNA: TGTGCCAGCAGCCAAGATCTTTCCGACAACCAAGAGACCCAGTACTTC
D gene: TRBD1; V gene: TRBV29-1; clone size: few; J gene: TRBJ2-7; CDR3 protein: CSVGTGKNEQYF; CDR3 DNA: TGCAGCGTAGGGACAGGGAAGAACGAGCAGTACTTC
D gene: TRBD2; V gene: TRBV20-1; clone size: many; J gene: TRBJ2-3; CDR3 protein: CSARAGTSPDTQYF; CDR3 DNA: TGCAGTGCTAGAGCGGGGACTAGCCCAGATACGCAGTATTTT
D gene: TRBD2; V gene: TRBV5-1; clone size: many; J gene: TRBJ2-1; CDR3 protein: CASSLELAGHNEQFF; CDR3 DNA: TGCGCCAGCAGCTTGGAACTAGCGGGGCACAATGAGCAGTTCTTC
D gene: TRBD2; V gene: TRBV5-1; clone size: -; J gene: TRBJ2-2; CDR3 protein: CASRVSALAGVGELFF; CDR3 DNA: TGCGCCAGCAGGGTCTCAGCACTAGCGGGTGTCGGGGAGCTGTTTTTT
D gene: -; V gene: TRBV20-1; clone size: many; J gene: TRBJ2-1; CDR3 protein: CSAREVKEQFF; CDR3 DNA: TGCAGTGCGAGAGAGGTGAAGGAGCAGTTCTTC
D gene: -; V gene: TRBV18; clone size: -; J gene: TRBJ1-3; CDR3 protein: CASSPWPGLENTIYF; CDR3 DNA: TGTGCCAGCTCACCATGGCCCGGGTTGGAAAACACCATATATTTT
D gene: TRBD2; V gene: TRBV5-1; clone size: many; J gene: TRBJ2-3; CDR3 protein: CASGADGTSGDTQYF; CDR3 DNA: TGCGCCAGCGGAGCCGATGGGACTAGCGGAGATACGCAGTATTTT
D gene: -; V gene: TRBV20-1; clone size: few; J gene: TRBJ2-3; CDR3 protein: CSAGGAEDSSTDTQYF; CDR3 DNA: TGCAGTGCTGGGGGGGCCGAAGATTCTAGCACAGATACGCAGTATTTT
D gene: -; V gene: TRBV21-1; clone size: -; J gene: TRBJ2-7; CDR3 protein: CASSKEGGHYVYEQYF; CDR3 DNA: TGTGCCAGCAGCAAAGAGGGGGGACACTACGTTTACGAGCAGTACTTC
D gene: -; V gene: TRBV5-5; clone size: -; J gene: TRBJ1-1; CDR3 protein: CASSLSRRNTEAFF; CDR3 DNA: TGTGCCAGCAGCCTCTCCCGGAGGAACACTGAAGCTTTCTTT
D gene: TRBD2; V gene: TRBV6-6; clone size: -; J gene: TRBJ2-7; CDR3 protein: CAGGLGYEQYF; CDR3 DNA: TGTGCCGGGGGACTAGGCTACGAGCAGTACTTC
D gene: TRBD2; V gene: TRBV5-1; clone size: many; J gene: TRBJ2-2; CDR3 protein: CASSPLAENTGELFF; CDR3 DNA: TGCGCCAGCAGCCCGCTAGCGGAAAACACCGGGGAGCTGTTTTTT
D gene: -; V gene: TRBV4-2; clone size: many; J gene: TRBJ1-1; CDR3 protein: CASSQDSKRAFF; CDR3 DNA: TGTGCCAGCAGCCAAGATTCTAAAAGGGCCTTCTTT
D gene: -; V gene: TRBV5-1; clone size: -; J gene: TRBJ1-1; CDR3 protein: CASNKMDGNTEAFF; CDR3 DNA: TGCGCCAGCAACAAAATGGACGGGAACACTGAAGCTTTCTTT
D gene: -; V gene: TRBV10-3; clone size: -; J gene: TRBJ2-7; CDR3 protein: CAISGLSGYEQYF; CDR3 DNA: TGTGCCATCAGTGGGTTATCGGGCTACGAGCAGTACTTC
D gene: TRBD2; V gene: TRBV5-1; clone size: many; J gene: TRBJ2-2; CDR3 protein: CASSPGTSTNTGELFF; CDR3 DNA: TGCGCCAGCAGCCCGGGGACTAGCACGAACACCGGGGAGCTGTTTTTT
D gene: -; V gene: TRBV3-1; clone size: few; J gene: TRBJ2-1; CDR3 protein: CASSQGWLASYNEQFF; CDR3 DNA: TGTGCCAGCAGCCAAGGTTGGCTGGCCTCCTACAATGAGCAGTTCTTC
D gene: TRBD2; V gene: TRBV12-3/TRBV12-4; clone size: many; J gene: TRBJ2-3; CDR3 protein: CASRGTSGSSSTDTQYF; CDR3 DNA: TGTGCCAGCAGAGGGACTAGCGGAAGTTCTAGCACAGATACGCAGTATTTT
D gene: -; V gene: TRBV2; clone size: -; J gene: TRBJ2-2; CDR3 protein: CASERSHYTTGELFF; CDR3 DNA: TGTGCCAGCGAGCGGTCCCACTACACCACCGGGGAGCTGTTTTTT
D gene: -; V gene: TRBV5-1; clone size: -; J gene: TRBJ1-1; CDR3 protein: CASQDQDTDSEAFF; CDR3 DNA: TGCGCCAGCCAAGATCAGGATACTGATTCGGAAGCTTTCTTT